The 31 T cell receptor beta chains presented below share a single source sample, sequenced in a study of blood T cell repertoires in COVID-19. Generated by immunoSEQ multiplex PCR, the TCRdb table keeps only in-frame clones and is missing some. This repertoire shows 150,000 to 200,000 clones, 85% found once; its top ten account for around 8.9%. The sample was peripheral blood. The receptors were gathered from an elderly woman with COVID-19, enrolled during active disease.

V gene TRBV9 combines with J gene TRBJ2-5; 9 positions match TRBD1. CDR3 length: 16 residues. With V trimmed by 0 bases and J by 2 bases, 5 bases remained unmatched. CDR1 is SGDLS, CDR2 YYNGEE, per germline. This CDR3 is CASSVAGTGRQETQYF. Here the CDR3 DNA reads TGTGCCAGCAGCGTAGCCGGGACAGGGCGGCAAGAGACCCAGTACTTC. Full variable domain (missing parts from reference TRBV9 and TRBJ2-5): DSGVTQTPKHLITATGQRVTLRCSPRSGDLSVYWYQQSLDQGLQFLIQYYNGEERAKGNILERFSAQQFPDLHSELNLSSLELGDSALYFCASSVAGTGRQETQYFGPGTRLLVL.

The V and J genes are TRBV6-5 and TRBJ1-5; D perhaps matches TRBD1 (6 bases). The CDR3 runs 14 residues. Germline lookup yields CDR1 MNHEY and CDR2 SVGAGI. The V end was cut by 8 bases, the J end by 5 bases, with 16 bases between. CDR3 nucleotide sequence: TGTGCCAGCCTACCCTTGGGGGCCCATCAGCCCCAGCATTTT. This encodes CASLPLGAHQPQHF.

V usage is TRBV10-3 and J usage is TRBJ2-7; 8 bases fit TRBD1. With V trimmed by 7 bases and J by 2 bases, 4 bases remained unmatched. Looked up from germline, CDR1 is ENHRY and CDR2 is SYGVKD. The CDR3 covers 13 residues. CDR3 sequence: CAIKTGETYEQYF. For the CDR3, the DNA is TGTGCCATCAAGACAGGGGAAACCTACGAGCAGTACTTC.

CDR3 region: CASSPRGGRGLGYTF. DNA of the CDR3: TGTGCCAGCAGCCCAAGGGGCGGCAGGGGGCTGGGCTACACCTTC. The chain is built from TRBV3-1 (or the pseudogene TRBV3-2) and TRBJ1-2; TRBD1 agrees at 8 bases. The J segment lost 8 bases and the V segment lost 4 bases, leaving 12 bases of the junction unmatched. Germline V lookup: CDR1 LGHDT, CDR2 YNNKEL (reference sequence). The CDR3 contains 15 residues.

This chain uses TRBV2 with TRBJ1-2; TRBD1 is a possible D gene (5 bases). Germline-derived CDR1 and CDR2 are SNHLY and FYNNEI. With 8 bases removed from V and 2 bases from J, the gap between germline ends came to 15 bases. The CDR3 length is 14 residues. The CDR3 sequence: CASGLAGDNYGYTF. The DNA for the CDR3 is TGTGCCAGCGGACTAGCGGGGGACAACTATGGCTACACCTTC.

The chain couples TRBV21-1 to TRBJ1-5. TRBV21-1 is a pseudogene. The CDR3 totals 17 residues. CDR3 bases: TGTGCCAGCAGCAAAGCGCGCCCCCTCTTACGCAATCAGCCCCAGCATTTT. Residues: CASSKARPLLRNQPQHF.

The chain is built from TRBV6-5 and TRBJ1-1; D uncertain. The germline V and J ends were trimmed by 6 bases and 5 bases, with 13 bases remaining between them. Germline CDR1 MNHEY, CDR2 SVGAGI. The CDR3 loop spans 13 amino acids. CDR3 in DNA: TGTGCCAGCAGCCCCATATCGGGAACTGAAGCTTTCTTT. This encodes CASSPISGTEAFF.

This clone was found once. Distinct nucleotide sequences in the sample also encode this CDR3. This sequence joins TRBV6-1 and TRBJ1-2; D gene ambiguous. Germline V gives CDR1 MNHNS, CDR2 SASEGT. CDR3 length: 12 amino acids. Trimming pared 2 bases from V and 3 bases from J, leaving 4 bases between. The CDR3 spells CASSETDYGYTF. The CDR3 DNA is TGTGCCAGCAGTGAAACAGACTATGGCTACACCTTC.

This chain uses TRBV19 with TRBJ2-1; D is perhaps TRBD2 (6 bases). Germline assignment: CDR1 LNHDA and CDR2 SQIVND (reference sequence). With 4 bases removed from V and 7 bases from J, the gap between germline ends came to 11 bases. The CDR3 consists of 13 residues. The DNA of the CDR3 is TGTGCCAGTAGTACGGGACTCAGTAATGAGCAGTTCTTC. It codes for CASSTGLSNEQFF. Based on the CDR3 plus reference TRBV19 and TRBJ2-1, the full variable domain is DGGITQSPKYLFRKEGQNVTLSCEQNLNHDAMYWYRQDPGQGLRLIYYSQIVNDFQKGDIAEGYSVSREKKESFPLTVTSAQKNPTAFYLCASSTGLSNEQFFGPGTRLTVL.

The chain carries TRBV2 and TRBJ1-2; no reliable D call. The CDR3 extends over 13 amino acids. Per the germline V gene, CDR1 is SNHLY and CDR2 is FYNNEI. V lost 10 bases and J lost 2, with 14 bases in between. The CDR3 here is CANGIGLNYGYTF. The CDR3 bases are TGTGCCAACGGAATCGGACTGAACTATGGCTACACCTTC.

The chain employs TRBV6-5 and TRBJ2-7; no firm D call. The germline gives CDR1 MNHEY, CDR2 SVGAGI. With 4 bases removed from V and 7 bases from J, the gap between germline ends came to 14 bases. This CDR3 has 13 residues. The DNA for the CDR3 is TGTGCCAGCAGTTTATCGGGTTTGAAAGAGCAGTACTTC. It is translated as CASSLSGLKEQYF.

The V gene is TRBV4-1, the J gene TRBJ1-1; possible D gene TRBD1, 5 bases. Germline values: CDR1 MGHRA, CDR2 YSYEKL. The ends were cut back, 0 bases at V and 0 bases at J, with 11 bases in the middle. CDR3 length: 16 amino acids. CDR3 residues: CASSQEGGALNTEAFF. The CDR3 nucleotides read TGCGCCAGCAGCCAAGAGGGTGGGGCGCTGAACACTGAAGCTTTCTTT.

V usage is TRBV7-9 and J usage is TRBJ2-2; a weak D match, TRBD1 (6 bases). The CDR3 runs 15 residues. V was shortened by 5 bases and J by 3 bases, with 13 bases between the two germline ends. The germline V gene has CDR1 SEHNR and CDR2 FQNEAQ (reference sequence). The CDR3 is CASSPGQHYTGELFF. Here the CDR3 DNA reads TGTGCCAGCAGCCCAGGACAGCACTACACCGGGGAGCTGTTTTTT. Filled out from reference TRBV7-9 and TRBJ2-2, the complete variable domain reads DTGVSQNPRHKITKRGQNVTFRCDPISEHNRLYWYRQTLGQGPEFLTYFQNEAQLEKSRLLSDRFSAERPKGSFSTLEIQRTEQGDSAMYLCASSPGQHYTGELFFGEGSRLTVL.

The chain couples TRBV6-5 to TRBJ1-2; 8 bases match TRBD1. Trimming removed 7 bases from V and 2 bases from J; junction bases left unmatched: 9. Germline CDR1 is MNHEY and CDR2 is SVGAGI. CDR3 length equals 15 residues. CDR3 DNA: TGTGCCAGCACGGCGACGCACAGGGGGAACTATGGCTACACCTTC. It specifies CASTATHRGNYGYTF.

V is TRBV28 and J is TRBJ2-5, with TRBD2 matching over 10 bases. Germline V CDR1 and CDR2: MDHEN, SYDVKM. This CDR3 spans 14 amino acids. With V trimmed by 9 bases and J by 4 bases, 8 bases remained unmatched. The CDR3 bases are TGTGCCAGTGCCGTAGCGGGAGGTCGAGAGACCCAGTACTTC. It is translated as CASAVAGGRETQYF.

V and J are TRBV5-4 and TRBJ2-7; TRBD1 agrees at 9 bases. The CDR3 extends over 17 amino acids. V shed 3 bases, J shed 4 bases, and the junction held 14 bases outside the gene matches. In germline, CDR1 is SGHNT, CDR2 YYREEE (reference sequence). The CDR3 here is CASSSLERDRAFYEQYF. For the CDR3, the DNA is TGTGCCAGCAGCTCGCTAGAGCGGGACAGGGCTTTTTACGAGCAGTACTTC.

The chain combines TRBV12-5 with TRBJ2-5, with D tentatively TRBD1 (6 bases). This CDR3 is 16 amino acids long. CDR1 is LGHNT and CDR2 is FRNRAP in the germline V gene. Trimming pared 6 bases from V and 5 bases from J, leaving 22 bases between. This chain's CDR3 is CASGLDPSQGWETQYF. CDR3 DNA sequence: TGTGCTAGTGGCCTGGACCCATCACAGGGTTGGGAGACCCAGTACTTC.

V gene TRBV19 combines with J gene TRBJ2-2; D call uncertain. The V and J ends lost 3 bases and 4 bases respectively, with 9 bases between them. Looked up from germline, CDR1 is LNHDA and CDR2 is SQIVND (reference sequence). This CDR3 is built from 14 residues. The chain's CDR3 is CASSIPLSTGELFF. CDR3 coding DNA: TGTGCCAGTAGTATTCCCCTTTCCACCGGGGAGCTGTTTTTT.

This clone is a singleton in its sample. DNA of the CDR3: TGTGCCAGCAGTAGACTAGCGGGGGGCACAGATACGCAGTATTTT. It codes for CASSRLAGGTDTQYF. The chain links TRBV6-5 to TRBJ2-3, with 12 nucleotides matching TRBD2. The CDR3 loop spans 15 amino acids. V lost 5 bases, J lost 1 base, and 1 base stayed unmatched. Germline V gives CDR1 MNHEY, CDR2 SVGAGI.

This chain links TRBV9 with TRBJ2-1; 16 nucleotides match TRBD2. The CDR3 is 22 amino acids. The V gene's germline CDR1 is SGDLS and CDR2 YYNGEE. Trimming cost V 3 bases and J 0 bases; bases outside gene matches: 15. CDR3 residues: CASSAPRGPGTSGRASYNEQFF. Here the CDR3 DNA reads TGTGCCAGCAGCGCCCCCCGGGGCCCCGGGACTAGCGGGAGGGCCTCCTACAATGAGCAGTTCTTC.

This rearrangement joins TRBV6-5 to TRBJ2-7, with no clear D. V dropped 2 bases and J dropped 0 bases, with 11 bases sitting between them. CDR1 is MNHEY and CDR2 is SVGAGI in the germline V gene. This CDR3 has 15 amino acids. CDR3 amino acids: CASSYNPRSSYEQYF. Written as DNA, the CDR3 is TGTGCCAGCAGTTACAACCCAAGGAGCTCCTACGAGCAGTACTTC.

CDR3 amino acids: CASRGDRGLGEQFF. The CDR3, as DNA: TGTGCCAGTAGGGGGGACAGGGGCTTAGGTGAGCAGTTCTTC. The V and J genes are TRBV19 and TRBJ2-1, with 10 bases aligning to TRBD1. In germline, CDR1 is LNHDA, CDR2 SQIVND (reference sequence). V shed 6 bases and J 9 bases; nucleotides not matched to a gene: 8. The CDR3 is made up of 14 amino acids.

The rearrangement joins TRBV3-1 (or the pseudogene TRBV3-2) to TRBJ2-3, with D possibly TRBD1 on 8 matching bases. Deletions cut 2 bases from V and 2 bases from J, with 14 bases between. The germline V gene encodes CDR1 LGHDT and CDR2 YNNKEL (reference sequence). This CDR3 has 16 amino acids. The CDR3 reads CASSQTGGGLTDTQYF. The CDR3 region has the DNA TGTGCCAGCAGCCAAACAGGGGGGGGGCTCACAGATACGCAGTATTTT.

This clone was seen more than once but under ten times. The genes are TRBV28 and TRBJ2-5, with TRBD2 identical over 7 bases. The V segment lost 6 bases and the J segment 3 bases; nucleotides outside the gene matches: 16. The CDR3 loop spans 17 amino acids. CDR1 is MDHEN, CDR2 SYDVKM, per germline. CDR3: CASSPNRVGRREETQYF. In DNA form, the CDR3 reads TGTGCCAGCAGCCCCAACCGAGTCGGGAGGAGGGAAGAGACCCAGTACTTC.

The V call is TRBV7-9, the J call TRBJ1-2; D gene unclear. The V and J ends lost 1 base and 4 bases respectively, with 13 bases between them. CDR1 is SEHNR, CDR2 FQNEAQ, per germline (reference sequence). The CDR3 totals 15 residues. The CDR3 here is CASSLGGVDLYGYTF. CDR3 sequence (DNA): TGTGCCAGCAGCTTAGGCGGAGTAGACCTCTATGGCTACACCTTC.

As DNA, the CDR3 is TGTGCCAGCAGCTTGTTGATGACCCGGACTAGCGGATACAATGAGCAGTTCTTC. As protein: CASSLLMTRTSGYNEQFF. The V and J genes are TRBV5-8 and TRBJ2-1; TRBD2 matches at 10 bases. Germline values: CDR1 SGHTS, CDR2 YDEGEE. The CDR3 is made up of 18 amino acids. V shed 1 base and J 4 bases; nucleotides not matched to a gene: 11.

CDR3 sequence (DNA): TGTGCCAGCAGCTTAGCCCCAGACACTGAAGCTTTCTTT. It translates to CASSLAPDTEAFF. The chain combines TRBV7-9 with TRBJ1-1; no clear D. V dropped 0 bases and J dropped 3 bases, with 5 bases sitting between them. Germline CDR1 SEHNR, CDR2 FQNEAQ (reference sequence). This CDR3 is 13 amino acids long. Together with reference TRBV7-9 and TRBJ1-1, the CDR3 gives the full variable domain: DTGVSQNPRHKITKRGQNVTFRCDPISEHNRLYWYRQTLGQGPEFLTYFQNEAQLEKSRLLSDRFSAERPKGSFSTLEIQRTEQGDSAMYLCASSLAPDTEAFFGQGTRLTVV.

This clone appeared a few times. The chain has TRBV19 and TRBJ2-7; 10 bases fit TRBD1. V gave up 3 bases and J gave up 3 bases; unmatched junction bases: 2. This CDR3 has 14 residues. Germline assignment: CDR1 LNHDA and CDR2 SQIVND (reference sequence). CDR3 protein: CASSMTGGGYEQYF. DNA of the CDR3: TGTGCCAGTAGTATGACAGGGGGCGGCTACGAGCAGTACTTC.

In the case of this clone: Sequence at one end of the junction differs from germline and may be a read error. The chain carries TRBV19 and TRBJ2-5, with TRBD2 identical over 13 bases. The length of the CDR3 is 17 residues. Per germline, CDR1 LNHDA and CDR2 SQIVND (reference sequence). The chain's CDR3 is CASRMGGTSGVGETQYF. CDR3 DNA: TGTGCCAGTCGTATGGGGGGGACTAGCGGGGTCGGCGAGACCCAGTACTTC.

The J gene is TRBJ2-1, the V gene TRBV7-6, with 9 positions matching TRBD1. The V segment lost 3 bases and the J segment 7 bases; nucleotides outside the gene matches: 7. The CDR3 is 15 residues long. Germline CDR1 and CDR2: SGHVS and FNYEAQ. This CDR3 reads CASSLGDRARNEQFF. CDR3 coding DNA: TGTGCCAGCAGCTTGGGGGACAGGGCGAGGAATGAGCAGTTCTTC.

This clone was seen a handful of times. The V and J genes are TRBV13 and TRBJ2-7; D unresolved. The CDR3 runs 13 residues. Per the germline V gene, CDR1 is PRHDT and CDR2 is FYEKMQ (reference sequence). The ends were cut back, 0 bases at V and 2 bases at J, with 5 bases in the middle. The CDR3 region has the DNA TGTGCCAGCAGCTTAGGACAAACCTACGAGCAGTACTTC. The encoded protein is CASSLGQTYEQYF.